This T cell receptor beta chain was observed in a study of control samples from healthy donors and cancer patients. The protocol was immunoSEQ multiplex PCR, while the TCRdb copy is restricted to in-frame clones and leaves out a portion. The table includes fewer than 300,000 clones, about 80% detected once. Germline values: CDR1 LGHNA, CDR2 YNFKEQ. The V and J ends lost 2 bases and 2 bases, in that order; junction bases with no gene match: 6. The CDR3 runs 16 residues. The material sequenced was PBMCs. The chain uses TRBV4-2 and TRBJ2-5; the match to TRBD1 covers 9 bases. This receptor was obtained from an older woman with lung cancer. CDR3 in DNA: TGTGCCAGCAGCCAATGGGGACAGGGACAACAAGAGACCCAGTACTTC. Protein: CASSQWGQGQQETQYF.